The rows below give T cell receptor beta chains drawn from one sample of a study of T cells after yellow fever vaccination. TCRdb reanalysed the 5' RACE reads using MiXCR and keeps one entry per CDR3 protein. The sample lists some 400,000 distinct CDR3 sequences; 6% to 8% were seen once. The sample here was PBMCs, taken 5 days after the yellow fever booster vaccination. These receptors originate from a man aged 25-45 years who received the YFV17D yellow fever vaccine. Both conserved end residues are part of each CDR3. The order of the fields is CDR3 length, J gene, V gene, CDR3 protein.

13 | TRBJ2-4 | TRBV6-2/TRBV6-3 | CASRLGGRTIQYF
16 | TRBJ2-3 | TRBV7-9 | CASSFRERSSTDTQYF
12 | TRBJ2-3 | TRBV20-1 | CSAAITGDTQYF
13 | TRBJ2-3 | TRBV7-2 | CASSRDWRGLQYF
13 | TRBJ2-5 | TRBV5-1 | CASSFNQGETQYF
14 | TRBJ2-2 | TRBV10-3 | CAMRTSVSGGELFF
17 | TRBJ1-5 | TRBV12-3/TRBV12-4 | CASSLGNRRTQNQPQHF
15 | TRBJ2-3 | TRBV12-3/TRBV12-4 | CASSPSGVSADTQYF
14 | TRBJ2-3 | TRBV10-3 | CAISHRDGSDTQYF
15 | TRBJ2-1 | TRBV2 | CASRYGTSAYNEQFF
15 | TRBJ2-5 | TRBV7-2 | CASSLDRQGGETQYF
15 | TRBJ2-7 | TRBV4-2 | CASSQVAETIYEQYF
15 | TRBJ1-3 | TRBV11-2 | CASSLDHRVRNTIYF
13 | TRBJ2-7 | TRBV27 | CASSFGPSYEQYF
14 | TRBJ2-7 | TRBV7-2 | CASSFDWGSYEQYF
17 | TRBJ2-1 | TRBV12-3/TRBV12-4 | CASSSLSTSRQYNEQFF
16 | TRBJ1-5 | TRBV7-2 | CASSLVSGTQNQPQHF
16 | TRBJ1-3 | TRBV7-2 | CASSLGLGLSGNTIYF
16 | TRBJ2-2 | TRBV5-4 | CASGGPELTNAGELFF
12 | TRBJ1-2 | TRBV7-9 | CASSLGTDGYTF
13 | TRBJ1-2 | TRBV3-1 | CASSQEGARGYTF
15 | TRBJ2-3 | TRBV5-1 | CASSLGELAADTQYF
16 | TRBJ2-5 | TRBV10-3 | CAISPLLDRAKETQYF
16 | TRBJ2-2 | TRBV5-4 | CASSFGTGHNTGELFF
15 | TRBJ1-5 | TRBV15 | CATSRIQGIRQPQHF
12 | TRBJ2-7 | TRBV6-6 | CASSYLSAEQYF
14 | TRBJ2-1 | TRBV29-1 | CSVETQGAWDEQFF
15 | TRBJ2-7 | TRBV3-1 | CASSQGPRQDYEQYF